This T cell receptor beta chain emerged from a study of graft-versus-host responses after intestinal transplantation. Turning to the study itself: Anti-thymocyte globulin induction preceded about 3 years of tacrolimus and steroid maintenance in all recipients. Study-wide results and limits: Elevated graft-versus-host to host-versus-graft clonal ratios in allografts were recorded for patients with graft-donor T cell macrochimerism. Early post-transplant HvG declines were associated with peak circulating GvH clone levels.

Concerning this clone itself: Antigen: not known.

CDR1 MDHEN and CDR2 SYDVKM come from the germline V gene. The CDR3 runs 18 residues. V lost 1 base and J lost 0, with 16 bases in between. This table comes from immunoSEQ multiplex PCR, and its TCRdb copy is limited to in-frame clones, with some not included. There are 45,000 to 60,000 clones in the sample; about 90% occur only once, and 2% to 2.5% lies in the top ten. This specimen was unstimulated CD4+ T cells sorted from spleen or lymph node cells, taken before transplant. The chain uses TRBV28 and TRBJ2-1, with a weak D call TRBD1 (6 bases). This sequence originates from a human donor who was the organ donor for an intestinal transplant. As DNA, the CDR3 is TGTGCCAGCAGTTTATCCCCAACCGACAGGAGCTCCTACAATGAGCAGTTCTTC. It codes for CASSLSPTDRSSYNEQFF.